This entry describes one T cell receptor beta chain. Its target is not known. Individual cDNA molecules each received unique molecular identifiers attached to them. Each CDR3 protein gets one entry after TCRdb re-called the 5' RACE reads with MiXCR. Counted here are approximately 90,000 distinct CDR3 sequences, approximately 15% occurring once; the ten biggest clones make up 4.5% to 6.5%. The data stem from a study of early T cells in non-severe SARS-CoV-2 infection. Study information: Alpha and beta chains were unpaired, from unsorted whole-blood bulk RNA. General observations from the study: VDJdb matching skewed toward anti-spike CD8 responses, missing private and CD4 specificities.

The CDR3 is 13 amino acids. V was pared by 3 bases and J by 8 bases, with 11 bases between. Germline loops: CDR1 MNHEY, CDR2 SMNVEV (reference sequence). This clonotype was obtained from an adult who was a healthcare worker with PCR-confirmed SARS-CoV-2 infection or an uninfected control (not recorded which). This material consisted of whole blood, taken at baseline. The rearrangement joins TRBV27 to TRBJ2-1, with unresolved D. CDR3 loop: CASSLKEHYEQFF. The DNA of the CDR3 is TGTGCCAGCAGTTTGAAGGAGCACTATGAGCAGTTCTTC.